This T cell receptor (beta chain) came from a study of T cells in Graves' hyperthyroidism and ophthalmopathy. At the level of the study: Peripheral blood samples were taken at initial diagnosis, prior to any treatment.

RNA transcripts were the template for amplifying TCR beta CDR3 regions. The HTBI primer set drove a first-round RT-PCR of the TCR CDR3. A single record per CDR3 protein comes from TCRdb applying MiXCR to the multiplex PCR reads. Among 450,000 to 650,000 distinct CDR3 sequences listed, roughly 17% were seen once. This clonotype was detected many times. The CDR3 sequence is 13 residues long. The V gene's germline CDR1 is DFQATT and CDR2 SNEGSKA (reference sequence). Trimming stripped 0 bases from V and 9 bases from J, with 12 bases between. Not enrolled were patients with uncontrolled infection, other autoimmune disease, pregnancy or lactation.

The specimen sequenced was blood. This rearrangement joins TRBV20-1 to TRBJ2-1; perhaps TRBD1 as D (6 bases). This sequence originates from a woman under 30 with Graves' ophthalmopathy. CDR3 in DNA: TGCAGTGCTAGAGAACCGGTAGGGGGTGAGCAGTTCTTC. Translated: CSAREPVGGEQFF.